This section outlines one TCR beta chain sequence together with its context. The antigen remains undetermined. Indicated treatment: approximately 11-day PBMC culture with coronavirus spike peptide pools or control peptides (ViraFEST assay). An unexposed donor provided the CD4+ T cells, which were collected before the COVID-19 pandemic (2011-2018). Germline-derived CDR1 and CDR2 are LNHDA and SQIVND (reference sequence). The CDR3 extends over 14 amino acids. V lost 5 bases, J lost 3 bases, and 5 bases stayed unmatched. This sample stems from a study of vaccination and CD4 T cells after COVID-19. Study information: Convalescent participants consisted of six males and four females, two being Hispanic. From HCoV-229E, HCoV-OC43, HCoV-NL63 and SARS-CoV-2, overlapping spike peptides were used to stimulate the cells. Study-level findings and limits: Convalescent patients gained a median approximately 90% of their reactive clones only post-vaccination. Spike mono-reactivity held for 304 of 307 vaccine-specific clones in convalescent patients.

Sequencing of DNA taken from cultured CD4+ T cells relied on the Oncomine TCR Beta short-read assay. TCRdb re-called the PCR reads through MiXCR, storing one row per CDR3 protein. The sample holds several thousand distinct CDR3 sequences, roughly 48% seen once. The chain joins TRBV19 to TRBJ2-3, with 7 bases fitting TRBD2. The sample taken for sequencing was CD4+ T cells from blood, cultured in vitro. The TCR sequence derives from a human donor in good health. The CDR3 loop reads CASSLGLGTDTQYF. In DNA form, the CDR3 reads TGTGCCAGTAGTTTAGGACTAGGGACAGATACGCAGTATTTT.